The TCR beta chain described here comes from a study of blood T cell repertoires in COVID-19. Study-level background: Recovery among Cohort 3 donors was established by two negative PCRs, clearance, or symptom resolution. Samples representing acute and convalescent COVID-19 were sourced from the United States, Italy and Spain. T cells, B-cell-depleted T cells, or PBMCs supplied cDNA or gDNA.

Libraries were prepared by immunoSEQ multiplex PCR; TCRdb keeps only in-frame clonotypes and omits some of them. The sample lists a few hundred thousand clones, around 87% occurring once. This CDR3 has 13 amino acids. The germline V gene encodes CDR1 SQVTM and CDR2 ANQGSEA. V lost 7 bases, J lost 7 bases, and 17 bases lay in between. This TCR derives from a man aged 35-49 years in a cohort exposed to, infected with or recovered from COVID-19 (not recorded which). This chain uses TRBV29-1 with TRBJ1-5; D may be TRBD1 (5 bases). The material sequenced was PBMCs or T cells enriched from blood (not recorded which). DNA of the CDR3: TGCAGCGCCGGACGGGGGTTGGGGCAGCCCCAGCATTTT. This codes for CSAGRGLGQPQHF.